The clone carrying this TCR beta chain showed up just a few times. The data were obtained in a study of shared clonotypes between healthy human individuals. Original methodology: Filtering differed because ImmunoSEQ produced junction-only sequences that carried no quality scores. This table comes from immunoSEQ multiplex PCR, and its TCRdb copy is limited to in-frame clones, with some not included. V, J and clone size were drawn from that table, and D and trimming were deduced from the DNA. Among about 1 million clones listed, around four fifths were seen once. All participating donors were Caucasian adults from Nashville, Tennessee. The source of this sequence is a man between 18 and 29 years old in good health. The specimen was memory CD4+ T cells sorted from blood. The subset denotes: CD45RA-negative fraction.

Here the CDR3 DNA reads TGCGCCAGCAGCTCCTTTTCTAGACTAGCGGAGGGCACAGATACGCAGTATTTT. This encodes CASSSFSRLAEGTDTQYF. The gene calls are TRBV5-1 and TRBJ2-3; 9 bases are a match to TRBD2. CDR1 and CDR2 (germline): SGHRS, YFSETQ. V was pared by 3 bases and J by 1 base, with 12 bases of the junction left unmatched. The CDR3 consists of 18 residues.